These T cell receptor beta chains were read from a single sample in a study of T cell changes during pregnancy in multiple sclerosis. The table came from immunoSEQ multiplex PCR; TCRdb's copy has only in-frame clones and leaves some out. The sample holds roughly 100,000 clones, less than 95% seen once. Sequencing was performed on peripheral blood, taken before pregnancy. These receptors were obtained from a female donor with multiple sclerosis, enrolled in a pregnancy study. The CDR3 runs from the conserved cysteine through the conserved F or W. The D gene is left open where the match is weak. Clone size appears in some rows only: once, few, many, or a class for an expanded clone.

j_call clone_size d_call v_call cdr3_nt cdr3_aa
TRBJ1-2 NA NA TRBV18 TGTGCCAGCTCACCCTACCAGGGGAATGGCTACACCTTC CASSPYQGNGYTF
TRBJ1-1 NA NA TRBV7-3 TGTGCCAGCAGCCCAATGGGGGGGGACACTGAAGCTTTCTTT CASSPMGGDTEAFF
TRBJ2-1 NA NA TRBV19 TGTGCCAGTAGCGTGGGCGGGGGCACCTCCTACAATGAGCAGTTCTTC CASSVGGGTSYNEQFF
TRBJ1-1 once TRBD1 TRBV6-5 TGTGCCAGCAGCTGGGACAGGGGCACTGAAGCTTTCTTT CASSWDRGTEAFF
TRBJ2-3 NA NA TRBV6-6 TGTGCCAGCAGCAGCGAGTGGCGCACAGATACGCAGTATTTT CASSSEWRTDTQYF
TRBJ1-2 NA NA TRBV30 TGTGCCTGGGGTCCAGGGGCCTTATATGGCTACACCTTC CAWGPGALYGYTF
TRBJ2-2 few NA TRBV7-3 TGTGCCAGCAGCTTAATGGCGGGGGCCCTGGGCGGGGAGCTGTTTTTT CASSLMAGALGGELFF
TRBJ2-1 NA NA TRBV6-1 TGTGCCAGCAGTCGACTTCAGAGCTCCTACAATGAGCAGTTCTTC CASSRLQSSYNEQFF
TRBJ1-1 NA NA TRBV13 TGTGCCAGCAGCCCCGAACTTGCGCAGAACACTGAAGCTTTCTTT CASSPELAQNTEAFF
TRBJ2-1 few TRBD2 TRBV5-1 TGCGCCAGCAGCTTGATAGCGGGAGTCAGCTACAATGAGCAGTTCTTC CASSLIAGVSYNEQFF
TRBJ2-7 NA TRBD1 TRBV5-4 TGTGCCAGCAGCAGACAGGGGGGATCCTACGAGCAGTACTTC CASSRQGGSYEQYF
TRBJ2-1 NA TRBD1 TRBV28 TGTGCCAGCAGTCCGGGACAGGGTAGGCATGAGCAGTTCTTC CASSPGQGRHEQFF
TRBJ2-1 NA NA TRBV10-3 TGTGCCATCAGTAAAGAGGAAAATCCCTACAATGAGCAGTTCTTC CAISKEENPYNEQFF
TRBJ1-2 once NA TRBV27 TGTGCCAGCAGTTTATCGAACCCGGCAGGGCTTGAGTATGGCTACACCTTC CASSLSNPAGLEYGYTF
TRBJ1-1 NA NA TRBV7-3 TGTGCCAGCAGCCGTTCGCTGGGGGGAAGGACTTTCTTT CASSRSLGGRTFF